The text below deals with one T cell receptor (beta chain). Its antigen remains unidentified. Sequence at one end of the junction differs from germline and may be a read error. Profiles of TCR beta VDJ and CDR3 were generated from a genomic DNA template. TCRdb independently ran MiXCR on the reads; one entry per CDR3 protein. The table lists around 290,000 distinct CDR3 sequences, under 60% of them singletons. Patients included in sequencing had previously demonstrated CD8+CD57+ cell expansion by flow cytometry. Each patient had severe acquired aplastic anemia. This entry comes from a study of CD8+CD57+ T cells in acquired aplastic anemia. In the study overall: The mean DNA yield obtained from sorted CD4+ and CD8+ cells came to approximately 3 ug. Study-level points and caveats: Researchers report that 25 to 35 CD8+ CDR3 sequences appeared in both patients and controls. Significant differences in CD8+ Simpson's diversity were not observed between patients and controls.

The sequence was collected from a human donor with aplastic anemia. The sample taken for sequencing was sorted CD4+, CD8+, or CD8+CD57+ T cells (not recorded which) from PBMCs.

This CDR3 reads CASSRTGGGSYNEQFF. For the CDR3, the DNA is TGTGCCAGTAGTAGGACAGGCGGCGGGTCCTACAACGAGCAGTTCTTC. V and J are TRBV19 and TRBJ2-1; 7 bases agree with TRBD1. This CDR3 spans 16 amino acids. The germline V gene encodes CDR1 LNHDA and CDR2 SQIVND (reference sequence).